Sequencing of this TCR beta chain was carried out in a study of OX40 agonist ivuxolimab in advanced cancers. Study information: Patients were given ivuxolimab, an antibody that agonizes OX40 (CD134). A partial response was reached by three patients: one with hepatocellular carcinoma and two with cutaneous melanoma.

This CDR3 is 11 amino acids long. Germline-derived CDR1 and CDR2 are MDHEN and SYDVKM. Trimming left V 8 bases short and J 4 bases short, with 8 bases between. TCRdb keeps only in-frame clones here, not all; method: immunoSEQ multiplex PCR. The sample yields some 68,000 clones, approximately 86% seen once. This chain connects TRBV28 to TRBJ1-1, with D uncertain. Material: CD4+ or CD8+ T cells sorted from blood, obtained in a trial of the OX40 agonist ivuxolimab. This clonotype was obtained from an adult with an advanced solid tumor such as melanoma, head and neck, liver or kidney cancer. The CDR3: CASPSGTEAFF. The DNA for the CDR3 is TGTGCCAGCCCCTCCGGCACTGAAGCTTTCTTT. Together with reference TRBV28 and TRBJ1-1, the CDR3 gives the full variable domain: DVKVTQSSRYLVKRTGEKVFLECVQDMDHENMFWYRQDPGLGLRLIYFSYDVKMKEKGDIPEGYSVSREKKERFSLILESASTNQTSMYLCASPSGTEAFFGQGTRLTVV.